Below, 15 T cell receptor beta chains from the same sample are listed, as sequenced in a study of monozygotic twins with inflammatory bowel disease. TCRdb reprocessed the 5' RACE reads; each CDR3 protein has one entry and no DNA is given. Its listing shows 300,000 to 400,000 distinct CDR3 sequences. Sequenced material: blood. These receptor sequences come from a human donor with ulcerative colitis or Crohn's disease, or a healthy co-twin of an affected twin (not recorded which).

The V call is TRBV7-7, the J call TRBJ2-1; TCRdb proposes TRBD2, but this gene call is untestable without DNA. This CDR3 spans 14 amino acids. Per the germline V gene, CDR1 is SSHAT and CDR2 is FNYEAQ (reference sequence). This CDR3 reads CASSLGSSGTRVFF.

V is TRBV5-6 and J is TRBJ2-1; without DNA, the TCRdb call of TRBD1 cannot be checked. In germline, CDR1 is SGHDT, CDR2 YYEEEE. The CDR3 sequence is 14 residues long. Here the CDR3 reads CASSLGTGGNEQFF.

The chain has TRBV20-1 and TRBJ1-1. CDR1 is DFQATT, CDR2 SNEGSKA, per germline (reference sequence). This CDR3 has 12 residues. Here the CDR3 reads CSAKGPNTEAFF.

This sequence joins TRBV7-9 and TRBJ1-1. Germline V gene data show CDR1 as SEHNR and CDR2 as FQNEAQ (reference sequence). The CDR3 totals 12 residues. The CDR3 reads CASIASNTEAFF.

This chain uses TRBV12-3 or TRBV12-4 with TRBJ2-2; TCRdb's D call of TRBD1 is untestable without DNA. The CDR3 runs to 15 residues. CDR3 amino acids: CASSFRQGGPGELFF.

The chain links TRBV9 to TRBJ2-1; the D call of TRBD2 rests on TCRdb alone, since no DNA is present to check it. This CDR3 is built from 18 residues. The germline CDR1 and CDR2 sequences are SGDLS and YYNGEE. The CDR3 here is CASSARRDGGGPFNEQFF.

The J gene is TRBJ1-5, the V gene TRBV4-1. This CDR3 region has 16 residues. CDR1 is MGHRA, CDR2 YSYEKL, per germline. The CDR3 reads CASSQEGRASNQPQHF.

The chain couples TRBV7-9 to TRBJ1-4; TCRdb picks TRBD1, but there is no DNA to check that call. Germline V gene sequence: CDR1 SEHNR, CDR2 FQNEAQ (reference sequence). CDR3 length: 17 residues. The CDR3 spells CASSPHLSRGLEEKLFF.

The chain combines TRBV4-2 with TRBJ2-3; with no DNA, the TCRdb D assignment of TRBD2 cannot be verified. Germline CDR1 LGHNA, CDR2 YNFKEQ. This CDR3 spans 15 amino acids. CDR3 region: CASSQVPGGTSGTNF.

This rearrangement joins TRBV20-1 to TRBJ1-2. CDR3 length equals 13 residues. Germline V CDR1 and CDR2: DFQATT, SNEGSKA (reference sequence). Here the CDR3 reads CSAGRDSREGYTF.

The V gene is TRBV5-1, the J gene TRBJ1-2. The CDR3 sequence is 13 residues long. From germline, CDR1 is SGHRS and CDR2 YFSETQ. The CDR3 protein is CASSLEVGNGYTF.

This chain joins TRBV29-1 and TRBJ2-7. Germline V gives CDR1 SQVTM, CDR2 ANQGSEA. The CDR3 spans 11 residues. CDR3 region: CSVESLYEQYF.

The V gene is TRBV12-3 or TRBV12-4, the J gene TRBJ2-2; TCRdb picks TRBD1, but there is no DNA to check that call. CDR3 length equals 15 residues. This CDR3 reads CASSLDRGNTGELFF.

The chain joins TRBV29-1 to TRBJ2-1; the D call from TCRdb, TRBD1, cannot be confirmed without DNA. The CDR3 is 12 residues long. CDR1 and CDR2 from the germline V gene are SQVTM and ANQGSEA. The CDR3 loop is CSVPVTGMEQFF.

The chain links TRBV28 to TRBJ2-1; absent DNA, TCRdb's TRBD1 call cannot be checked. CDR1 and CDR2 from the germline V gene are MDHEN and SYDVKM. The CDR3 consists of 14 residues. CDR3 loop: CASRPEIRGLEQFF.